Presented here are 32 T cell receptor beta chains from one specimen sequenced in a study of blood T cell repertoires in COVID-19. The repertoire was sequenced with immunoSEQ multiplex PCR; TCRdb's copy has only in-frame clones and lacks some. Of some 200,000 clones listed, approximately 80% are singletons. Sequencing used peripheral blood. All receptors derive from a woman between 50 and 59 years old with active or convalescent COVID-19.

The genes are TRBV5-6 and TRBJ1-3; D ambiguous. With 0 bases removed from V and 0 bases from J, the gap between germline ends came to 7 bases. The germline V gene encodes CDR1 SGHDT and CDR2 YYEEEE. The CDR3 is made up of 15 amino acids. The CDR3 sequence: CASSLDPVSGNTIYF. As DNA, the CDR3 is TGTGCCAGCAGCTTGGATCCGGTCTCTGGAAACACCATATATTTT.

This clone was picked up many times. The rearrangement links TRBV11-2 to TRBJ2-7, with 10 bases lining up with TRBD1. Germline CDR1 reads SGHAT; CDR2 reads FQNNGV. The CDR3 is 14 residues long. V gave up 3 bases and J gave up 2 bases; unmatched junction bases: 1. CDR3 in amino acids: CASSLDRGTYEQYF. CDR3 DNA: TGTGCCAGCAGCTTGGACAGGGGGACCTACGAGCAGTACTTC.

This chain's CDR3 is CAWSVSGGALETQYF. In DNA, the CDR3 is TGTGCCTGGAGTGTAAGCGGGGGGGCCCTGGAGACCCAGTACTTC. The chain has TRBV30 and TRBJ2-5, with 10 bases lining up with TRBD2. The CDR3 has 15 residues. The germline V gene has CDR1 GTSNPN and CDR2 SVGIG (reference sequence). Losses at the gene ends were 0 bases for V and 5 bases for J; bases not matched to a gene: 6.

This sequence joins TRBV3-1 (or the pseudogene TRBV3-2) and TRBJ2-1; possible D gene TRBD1, 5 bases. Germline CDR1 reads LGHDT; CDR2 reads YNNKEL (reference sequence). V lost 0 bases to trimming and J lost 5 bases, with 11 bases between them. This CDR3 has 15 residues. The CDR3 sequence: CASSQDFGAHNEQFF. The CDR3 region has the DNA TGTGCCAGCAGCCAAGATTTTGGGGCGCACAATGAGCAGTTCTTC.

This clone showed up just once. This chain connects TRBV28 to TRBJ2-7, with 9 bases identical to TRBD1. With V trimmed by 6 bases and J by 4 bases, 7 bases remained unmatched. In germline, CDR1 is MDHEN, CDR2 SYDVKM. The CDR3 loop spans 14 amino acids. The CDR3 DNA reads as TGTGCCAGCAGGGTCGGGACAGGGACGTACGAGCAGTACTTC. It encodes CASRVGTGTYEQYF.

This chain links TRBV15 with TRBJ1-2; 12 nucleotides align to TRBD1. V shed 3 bases, J shed 8 bases, and the junction held 7 bases outside the gene matches. Germline values: CDR1 LNHNV, CDR2 YYDKDF (reference sequence). The CDR3 loop spans 15 amino acids. The CDR3 DNA follows: TGTGCCACCAGCAGCGGGACAGGGGGCATGCGGGGCTACACCTTC. It is translated as CATSSGTGGMRGYTF.

CDR3 nucleotide sequence: TGTGCTAGTGGTTTCGGCAGGGAAAAACTGTTTTTT. Residues: CASGFGREKLFF. The V gene is TRBV12-5, the J gene TRBJ1-4; D gene uncertain. Between the trimmed V and J ends, which lost 3 bases and 8 bases, there was a span of 7 bases. CDR1 LGHNT and CDR2 FRNRAP come from the germline V gene. The CDR3 sequence is 12 residues long.

The CDR3 DNA reads as TGTGCCAGCAGAGGACAGGGGGCGCAGAGTGAGCAGTTCTTC. It yields the protein CASRGQGAQSEQFF. V is TRBV7-9 and J is TRBJ2-1, with 11 bases identical to TRBD1. Germline V CDR1 and CDR2: SEHNR, FQNEAQ (reference sequence). The V segment lost 6 bases and the J segment 9 bases; nucleotides outside the gene matches: 7. CDR3 size: 14 residues.

This clone showed up just a few times. Within the sample, other DNA sequences also encode this same CDR3. The V and J genes are TRBV7-3 and TRBJ2-1; 9 bases map to TRBD2. The junction had 11 bases not matched to a gene; V was cut back by 5 bases and J by 0 bases. The CDR3 covers 18 residues. The germline CDR1 and CDR2 sequences are SGHTA and FQGTGA. The CDR3 DNA reads TGTGCCAGCAGCCTACAACCCCTAGCGGGGTACTCCTACAATGAGCAGTTCTTC. Its translation is CASSLQPLAGYSYNEQFF.

The V and J genes are TRBV4-3 and TRBJ1-2, with TRBD1 as a possible D gene (5 bases). V was pared by 1 base and J by 2 bases, with 11 bases between. CDR3 length equals 15 residues. From germline, CDR1 is LGHNA and CDR2 YSLEER. This CDR3 is CASSQAMGGNYGYTF. The CDR3 DNA follows: TGCGCCAGCAGCCAAGCTATGGGGGGAAACTATGGCTACACCTTC.

There are a few counts of this clone. The chain couples TRBV7-8 to TRBJ2-3, with TRBD2 identical over 13 bases. V shed 5 bases, J shed 3 bases, and the junction held 5 bases outside the gene matches. The length of the CDR3 is 16 residues. In germline, CDR1 is SGHVS, CDR2 FQNEAQ. In nucleotides, the CDR3 is TGTGCCAGCAGCCGAGGGACTAGCGGGGTTACAGATACGCAGTATTTT. Residues: CASSRGTSGVTDTQYF.

The V and J genes are TRBV28 and TRBJ1-4, with 8 bases identical to TRBD1. The CDR3 consists of 15 residues. In germline, CDR1 is MDHEN, CDR2 SYDVKM. J lost 7 bases, V lost 5 bases, and 9 bases had no gene match. CDR3 DNA: TGTGCCAGCAGTCCGGCAGGGGGCGCCGGTGAAAAACTGTTTTTT. It encodes CASSPAGGAGEKLFF.

The chain couples TRBV30 to TRBJ2-7, with D uncertain. Germline V gene data show CDR1 as GTSNPN and CDR2 as SVGIG (reference sequence). V lost 2 bases and J lost 2, with 4 bases in between. The CDR3 consists of 11 residues. The CDR3 DNA is TGTGCCTGGAGTACACCCTACGAGCAGTACTTC. Amino acid sequence: CAWSTPYEQYF.

J is TRBJ2-7 and V is TRBV25-1, with D perhaps TRBD1 (5 bases). V lost 6 bases and J 2 bases, leaving 8 bases between the germline ends. The CDR3 is made up of 12 amino acids. The germline V gene has CDR1 MGHDK and CDR2 SYGVNS. The CDR3 loop reads CASSDSPYEQYF. The CDR3 DNA reads as TGTGCCAGCAGCGACAGCCCCTACGAGCAGTACTTC.

This clone is a singleton in its sample. V is TRBV4-2 and J is TRBJ1-1; 9 bases are a match to TRBD1. Trimming took 2 bases from V and 1 from J; bases not matched to a gene: 8. Germline V gives CDR1 LGHNA, CDR2 YNFKEQ. The CDR3 contains 17 residues. This CDR3 reads CASSQNTGGLGNTEAFF. The CDR3 coding sequence is TGTGCCAGCAGCCAAAATACAGGGGGCCTGGGGAACACTGAAGCTTTCTTT.

The V and J genes are TRBV28 and TRBJ1-5; D remains unclear. Between the trimmed V and J ends, which lost 0 bases and 0 bases, there was a span of 15 bases. In germline, CDR1 is MDHEN, CDR2 SYDVKM. The CDR3 is 18 amino acids. The DNA of the CDR3 is TGTGCCAGCAGTTTATGGGTGTCCGTAGATTATAGCAATCAGCCCCAGCATTTT. This encodes CASSLWVSVDYSNQPQHF.

For the CDR3, the DNA is TGTGCCAGCCGGGGAGGCAATCAGCCCCAGCATTTT. Protein product: CASRGGNQPQHF. The V and J genes are TRBV6-5 and TRBJ1-5; D not certain. Germline CDR1 and CDR2: MNHEY and SVGAGI. The length of the CDR3 is 12 residues. V was clipped by 8 bases and J by 2 bases, with 7 bases between them.

The genes are TRBV19 and TRBJ1-4; a weak D match, TRBD1 (5 bases). The CDR3 totals 16 residues. V shed 5 bases and J shed 3 bases, with 16 bases lying between them. From germline, CDR1 is LNHDA and CDR2 SQIVND (reference sequence). In DNA, the CDR3 is TGTGCCAGTAGTGCCCTTGGACATCTGGCTAATGAAAAACTGTTTTTT. Translation: CASSALGHLANEKLFF.

J is TRBJ1-1 and V is TRBV18, with 8 bases identical to TRBD1. Trimming removed 4 bases from V and 3 bases from J; junction bases left unmatched: 10. CDR1 KGHSH and CDR2 LQKENI come from the germline V gene. The CDR3 extends over 16 amino acids. The CDR3 DNA follows: TGTGCCAGCTCACTGGGTATGGACAGGGCCGACACTGAAGCTTTCTTT. Encoded protein: CASSLGMDRADTEAFF.

The table lists this clone with a few counts. The CDR3 bases are TGCGCCAGCAGCCCTGGGACAGATGGTTCACCCCTCCACTTT. Its translation is CASSPGTDGSPLHF. The J gene is TRBJ1-6, the V gene TRBV5-1; 7 nucleotides agree with TRBD1. The CDR3 covers 14 residues. With V trimmed by 4 bases and J by 9 bases, 7 bases remained unmatched. CDR1 SGHRS and CDR2 YFSETQ come from the germline V gene. The full variable domain, rest sourced from reference TRBV5-1 and TRBJ1-6, is KAGVTQTPRYLIKTRGQQVTLSCSPISGHRSVSWYQQTPGQGLQFLFEYFSETQRNKGNFPGRFSGRQFSNSRSEMNVSTLELGDSALYLCASSPGTDGSPLHFGNGTRLTVT.

This chain joins TRBV6-2 or TRBV6-3 and TRBJ2-3; D perhaps matches TRBD1 (6 bases). The germline V and J ends were trimmed by 2 bases and 0 bases, with 21 bases remaining between them. CDR3 size: 19 residues. Germline CDR1 reads MNHEY; CDR2 reads SVGEGT. The CDR3 bases are TGTGCCAGCAGTTACCGGTTCTCCGGGACACCCTATAGCACAGATACGCAGTATTTT. It codes for CASSYRFSGTPYSTDTQYF.

The chain joins TRBV10-3 to TRBJ2-7, with a possible D match to TRBD1 (6 bases). Trimming pared 4 bases from V and 0 bases from J, leaving 13 bases between. Germline CDR1 is ENHRY and CDR2 is SYGVKD. This CDR3 has 15 residues. Here the CDR3 DNA reads TGTGCCATCAGTGGCGGCAGGGGTTTCTCCTACGAGCAGTACTTC. This sequence encodes CAISGGRGFSYEQYF.

The rearrangement joins TRBV18 to TRBJ1-1; TRBD1 is a possible D gene (6 bases). The CDR3 has 15 residues. Germline CDR1 is KGHSH and CDR2 is LQKENI. V was pared by 2 bases and J by 1 base, with 11 bases between. Written as DNA, the CDR3 is TGTGCCAGCTCACCATCTACAGGGCAGAACACTGAAGCTTTCTTT. This gives the protein CASSPSTGQNTEAFF.

The chain recombines TRBV3-1 (or the pseudogene TRBV3-2) with TRBJ2-3, with TRBD2 matching over 14 bases. The CDR3 is 20 residues long. Germline V gene lookup returns CDR1 LGHDT and CDR2 YNNKEL (reference sequence). Losses at the gene ends were 3 bases for V and 4 bases for J; bases not matched to a gene: 15. The CDR3 nucleotides read TGTGCCAGCAGCCAGTCCAGGACTAGCGGGGGGCCTGGTGTATCAGATACGCAGTATTTT. It specifies CASSQSRTSGGPGVSDTQYF.

This chain uses TRBV30 with TRBJ2-3; D ambiguous. This CDR3 is 14 amino acids long. The ends were cut back, 0 bases at V and 2 bases at J, with 9 bases in the middle. The germline CDR1 and CDR2 sequences are GTSNPN and SVGIG (reference sequence). In DNA, the CDR3 is TGTGCCTGGAGTGTCGTCAGGAACACAGATACGCAGTATTTT. It encodes CAWSVVRNTDTQYF.

This clone was counted a few times. The chain carries TRBV25-1 and TRBJ2-2; the D gene is possibly TRBD1 (6 bases). Germline V gene data show CDR1 as MGHDK and CDR2 as SYGVNS. The CDR3 sequence is 16 residues long. The V end lost 3 bases, the J end lost 7 bases, and 18 bases lay between the germline ends. The CDR3 loop reads CASSDEAGVVGGELFF. CDR3 sequence (DNA): TGTGCCAGCAGTGATGAAGCAGGGGTTGTTGGCGGGGAGCTGTTTTTT.

The rearrangement joins TRBV19 to TRBJ1-5, with D possibly being TRBD1 (5 bases). Trimming took off 5 bases at V and 4 bases at J, with 12 bases between the two ends. The CDR3 length is 14 residues. In germline, CDR1 is LNHDA, CDR2 SQIVND (reference sequence). In DNA, the CDR3 is TGTGCCAGTAGTCTATGGGGGGAGAATCAGCCCCAGCATTTT. This encodes CASSLWGENQPQHF.

CDR3 sequence reads: CASSEGSGSKAGELFF. DNA of the CDR3: TGTGCCAGCAGTGAAGGTAGCGGGAGTAAGGCCGGGGAGCTGTTTTTT. The chain employs TRBV6-1 and TRBJ2-2, with TRBD2 matching over 9 bases. The CDR3 consists of 16 residues. Germline V CDR1 and CDR2: MNHNS, SASEGT. V was clipped by 1 base and J by 6 bases; unmatched bases: 6.

The rearrangement uses TRBV4-3 and TRBJ2-1; 16 bases are shared with TRBD2. CDR1 is LGHNA, CDR2 YSLEER, per germline. The CDR3 is 16 residues long. The ends lost 0 bases at V and 9 bases at J; junction bases unmatched: 2. The CDR3 DNA follows: TGCGCCAGCAGCCAAGAGGGACTAGCGGGAGGGCGTGAGCAGTTCTTC. The encoded protein is CASSQEGLAGGREQFF.

The chain recombines TRBV28 with TRBJ1-1; a possible D gene is TRBD1 (5 bases). The V gene's germline CDR1 is MDHEN and CDR2 SYDVKM. CDR3 length: 15 residues. V gave up 3 bases and J gave up 7 bases, with 18 bases separating them. The CDR3 region is CASSFRTGGIDEAFF. Written as DNA, the CDR3 is TGTGCCAGCAGTTTTAGAACAGGCGGGATTGATGAAGCTTTCTTT. The full variable domain, rest sourced from reference TRBV28 and TRBJ1-1, is DVKVTQSSRYLVKRTGEKVFLECVQDMDHENMFWYRQDPGLGLRLIYFSYDVKMKEKGDIPEGYSVSREKKERFSLILESASTNQTSMYLCASSFRTGGIDEAFFGQGTRLTVV.

V gene TRBV6-5 combines with J gene TRBJ1-3, with TRBD1 matching 9 bases. With 0 bases clipped from V and 11 bases from J, the junction kept 8 bases outside the gene matches. This CDR3 is built from 15 residues. The germline V gene encodes CDR1 MNHEY and CDR2 SVGAGI. This CDR3 reads CASSYSITGGAAIYF. In nucleotides, the CDR3 is TGTGCCAGCAGTTACTCGATAACAGGGGGCGCGGCCATATATTTT.

The rearrangement joins TRBV6-6 to TRBJ1-3; 9 bases align to TRBD1. Trimming cost V 7 bases and J 5 bases; bases outside gene matches: 9. The length of the CDR3 is 15 residues. Germline-derived CDR1 and CDR2 are MNHNY and SVGAGI (reference sequence). CDR3 DNA sequence: TGTGCCAGCATCACTCCGGGACAGGGTCGAAACACCATATATTTT. Translation gives CASITPGQGRNTIYF.